This section outlines one T cell receptor beta chain sequence together with its context. J was trimmed by 4 bases and V by 3 bases; bases with no gene match: 16. Germline assignment: CDR1 KGHSH and CDR2 LQKENI. The CDR3 loop spans 18 amino acids. Assay: immunoSEQ multiplex PCR; the TCRdb copy retains only in-frame clones and omits some. The repertoire has about 80,000 clones, around 81% of them found once; the top ten carry under 8.5%. The data were taken from a study of PD-L1 blockade in urothelial cancer. Noted time point: pretreatment peripheral blood. Source: PBMCs, taken around atezolizumab (anti-PD-L1) treatment. This TCR was recovered from a man between 35 and 55 years old with urothelial cancer. The V and J genes are TRBV18 and TRBJ2-7; 9 bases fit TRBD1. CDR3 coding DNA: TGTGCCAGCTCACCTACTAAAACCGGGACAGGGAAGGGTTACGAGCAGTACTTC. Translating it yields CASSPTKTGTGKGYEQYF. The full variable domain, with the rest looked up from reference TRBV18 and TRBJ2-7, is NAGVMQNPRHLVRRRGQEARLRCSPMKGHSHVYWYRQLPEEGLKFMVYLQKENIIDESGMPKERFSAEFPKEGPSILRIQQVVRGDSAAYFCASSPTKTGTGKGYEQYFGPGTRLTVT.